The 24 T cell receptor beta chains below were found in one sample sequenced in a study of PD-1 blockade in mismatch repair-deficient tumors. The protocol was immunoSEQ multiplex PCR, while the TCRdb copy is restricted to in-frame clones and leaves out a portion. The sample has tens of thousands of clones, more than 65% seen once. The sequences come from peripheral blood, collected 12 weeks after starting pembrolizumab. These receptors were collected from an adult with mismatch repair-deficient cancer.

This chain uses TRBV7-6 with TRBJ2-2, with D uncertain. The CDR3 totals 16 residues. V was pared by 4 bases and J by 1 base, with 13 bases between. Germline CDR1 reads SGHVS; CDR2 reads FNYEAQ. CDR3 residues: CASSSGNTVNTGELFF. The CDR3 DNA reads TGTGCCAGCAGCTCCGGAAACACGGTGAACACCGGGGAGCTGTTTTTT.

The chain's CDR3 is CAISEGLAGSDEQYF. The CDR3 bases are TGTGCCATCAGTGAGGGACTAGCGGGATCTGACGAGCAGTACTTC. The chain carries TRBV10-3 and TRBJ2-7, with 12 bases fitting TRBD2. J was trimmed by 5 bases and V by 2 bases; bases with no gene match: 4. The CDR3 length is 15 residues. From germline, CDR1 is ENHRY and CDR2 SYGVKD.

The CDR3 bases are TGTGCCAGCAGTTACGAGACTAGCGGGAGGGCCAAAGATACGCAGTATTTT. It is translated as CASSYETSGRAKDTQYF. V usage is TRBV28 and J usage is TRBJ2-3, with 14 nucleotides matching TRBD2. The CDR3 has 17 residues. From germline, CDR1 is MDHEN and CDR2 SYDVKM. V was clipped by 4 bases and J by 5 bases; unmatched bases: 8.

This clone showed up just once. The chain joins TRBV5-6 to TRBJ2-3; D not resolved. V lost 5 bases and J 4 bases, leaving 17 bases between the germline ends. Germline V gives CDR1 SGHDT, CDR2 YYEEEE. The CDR3 spans 15 residues. This chain's CDR3 is CASSGPRHVADTQYF. The CDR3 DNA is TGTGCCAGCAGTGGCCCCCGGCATGTTGCAGATACGCAGTATTTT.

This clone came up once. This chain uses TRBV5-8 with TRBJ2-3; D is unresolved. Trimming removed 0 bases from V and 2 bases from J, with 10 bases in between. From germline, CDR1 is SGHTS and CDR2 YDEGEE. The CDR3 length is 15 residues. CDR3 DNA sequence: TGTGCCAGCAGCTTGGGTAACAGCTTCACAGATACGCAGTATTTT. Its protein is CASSLGNSFTDTQYF. Filled out from reference TRBV5-8 and TRBJ2-3, the complete variable domain reads EAGVTQSPTHLIKTRGQQATLRCSPISGHTSVYWYQQALGLGLQFLLWYDEGEERNRGNFPPRFSGRQFPNYSSELNVNALELEDSALYLCASSLGNSFTDTQYFGPGTRLTVL.

This clone has a single count. The CDR3 loop is CASCFDRGQVDTQYF. Here the CDR3 DNA reads TGCGCCAGCTGTTTTGATAGGGGGCAGGTAGATACGCAGTATTTT. The genes are TRBV5-1 and TRBJ2-3; 7 bases map to TRBD1. The CDR3 spans 15 residues. CDR1 is SGHRS and CDR2 is YFSETQ in the germline V gene. V lost 7 bases to trimming and J lost 5 bases; unmatched junction nucleotides: 13.

J is TRBJ1-1 and V is TRBV18; D ambiguous. This CDR3 contains 12 residues. Per the germline V gene, CDR1 is KGHSH and CDR2 is LQKENI. With 3 bases removed from V and 3 bases from J, the gap between germline ends came to 5 bases. This chain's CDR3 is CASSPLDTEAFF. The CDR3 nucleotides are TGTGCCAGCTCACCCTTGGACACTGAAGCTTTCTTT.

J is TRBJ2-1 and V is TRBV27; 10 nucleotides align to TRBD1. Germline V CDR1 and CDR2: MNHEY, SMNVEV (reference sequence). The V gene end was trimmed by 4 bases and the J gene end by 5 bases; junction bases not matched to a gene: 14. The CDR3 is 18 residues long. CDR3 amino acids: CASSSLGTGEARDNEQFF. The CDR3 region has the DNA TGTGCCAGCAGTTCCCTGGGGACAGGGGAGGCGAGGGACAATGAGCAGTTCTTC.

This chain links TRBV9 with TRBJ2-2; D not certain. From germline, CDR1 is SGDLS and CDR2 YYNGEE. There are 18 residues in the CDR3. Trimming removed 0 bases from V and 3 bases from J, with 18 bases in between. The DNA of the CDR3 is TGTGCCAGCAGCGTAGAAGTCGCCGACGGATATGACACCGGGGAGCTGTTTTTT. Residues: CASSVEVADGYDTGELFF.

In this sample, this clone turned up once. The chain employs TRBV4-2 and TRBJ1-1; D uncertain. In germline, CDR1 is LGHNA, CDR2 YNFKEQ. Deletions cut 4 bases from V and 0 bases from J, with 15 bases between. The CDR3 length is 16 residues. In DNA form, the CDR3 reads TGTGCCAGCAGCCCGAGTGGCGCACAGTTGAACACTGAAGCTTTCTTT. It codes for CASSPSGAQLNTEAFF.

The rearrangement links TRBV25-1 to TRBJ1-1; D uncertain. The CDR3 consists of 16 residues. The V gene lost 0 bases and the J gene lost 1 base, with 12 bases spanning the gap. Germline V gene sequence: CDR1 MGHDK, CDR2 SYGVNS. The CDR3 DNA sequence: TGTGCCAGCAGTGAATATACACTACACCCGAACACTGAAGCTTTCTTT. Its protein product is CASSEYTLHPNTEAFF.

The CDR3 protein is CASSQEGTGSYNEQFF. The CDR3 DNA follows: TGTGCCAGCAGCCAGGAAGGGACAGGCTCCTACAATGAGCAGTTCTTC. The chain carries TRBV5-5 and TRBJ2-1; 8 nucleotides line up with TRBD1. J was trimmed by 0 bases and V by 4 bases; bases with no gene match: 6. The CDR3 runs 16 residues. The germline V gene encodes CDR1 SGHKS and CDR2 YYEKEE (reference sequence).

J is TRBJ2-3 and V is TRBV10-3; D is unclear. The CDR3 is 12 residues long. Trimming left V 3 bases short and J 5 bases short, with 6 bases between. The germline V gene has CDR1 ENHRY and CDR2 SYGVKD. The CDR3 is CAISDSVDTQYF. In DNA form, the CDR3 reads TGTGCCATCAGTGATTCGGTAGATACGCAGTATTTT.

The chain is built from TRBV2 and TRBJ2-2, with 8 bases fitting TRBD1. J was trimmed by 2 bases and V by 5 bases; bases with no gene match: 7. Germline assignment: CDR1 SNHLY and CDR2 FYNNEI. This CDR3 spans 16 amino acids. The CDR3 is CASSLIGTGNTGELFF. The CDR3 DNA is TGTGCCAGCAGTTTGATAGGGACAGGTAACACCGGGGAGCTGTTTTTT.

This CDR3 reads CASSSFSGRETQYF. As DNA, the CDR3 is TGTGCCAGCAGCTCATTTAGCGGACGAGAGACCCAGTACTTC. The chain recombines TRBV7-2 with TRBJ2-5; possibly TRBD2 for D (6 bases). Trimming took 4 bases from V and 4 from J, leaving 13 bases between them. Germline lookup yields CDR1 SGHTA and CDR2 FQGNSA. This CDR3 has 14 amino acids.

Concerning this clone itself: Other DNA sequences from this sample encode an identical CDR3 as well. The DNA of the CDR3 is TGTGCCATCAGCGAGCCTACCCGTAACACTGAAGCTTTCTTT. Its protein is CAISEPTRNTEAFF. The V and J genes are TRBV10-3 and TRBJ1-1; no clear D gene. The length of the CDR3 is 14 residues. In germline, CDR1 is ENHRY, CDR2 SYGVKD. Between the trimmed V and J ends, which lost 6 bases and 2 bases, there was a span of 13 bases.

This chain connects TRBV5-1 to TRBJ2-3; 7 nucleotides agree with TRBD1. J lost 4 bases, V lost 2 bases, and 7 bases had no gene match. CDR1 SGHRS and CDR2 YFSETQ come from the germline V gene. The CDR3 consists of 15 residues. The CDR3 DNA follows: TGCGCCAGCAGCTTCATAAGACAGGGATCAGATACGCAGTATTTT. This sequence encodes CASSFIRQGSDTQYF.

J is TRBJ2-3 and V is TRBV7-9, with 9 nucleotides matching TRBD2. Germline V gene sequence: CDR1 SEHNR, CDR2 FQNEAQ (reference sequence). The CDR3 is made up of 15 amino acids. V trimming: 4 bases; J trimming: 4 bases; junction bases outside the gene matches: 6. The CDR3 coding sequence is TGTGCCAGCAGCTACCCTAGCGGGATACCAGATACGCAGTATTTT. It specifies CASSYPSGIPDTQYF. Complete variable domain (other parts from reference TRBV7-9 and TRBJ2-3): DTGVSQNPRHKITKRGQNVTFRCDPISEHNRLYWYRQTLGQGPEFLTYFQNEAQLEKSRLLSDRFSAERPKGSFSTLEIQRTEQGDSAMYLCASSYPSGIPDTQYFGPGTRLTVL.

The J gene is TRBJ2-1, the V gene TRBV14; 12 bases align to TRBD1. Trimming at V came to 4 bases and at J to 9 bases, leaving 7 bases not matched to a gene. CDR1 SGHDN and CDR2 FVKESK come from the germline V gene. CDR3 size: 15 residues. CDR3 amino acids: CASSPRGTGGLEQFF. The CDR3 DNA follows: TGTGCCAGCAGCCCCCGAGGGACAGGGGGCCTTGAGCAGTTCTTC.

CDR3 coding DNA: TGTGCCAGCAGCTTAGGGGCTAGCGGGAATCTTGATGAGCAGTTCTTC. Protein sequence: CASSLGASGNLDEQFF. This rearrangement joins TRBV13 to TRBJ2-1; 9 bases line up with TRBD2. Unmatched junction bases numbered 8, after V lost 0 bases and J lost 8 bases. This CDR3 has 16 residues. CDR1 is PRHDT and CDR2 is FYEKMQ in the germline V gene (reference sequence).

CDR3 region: CATSRDRGMKREALETQYF. In nucleotides, the CDR3 is TGTGCCACCAGCAGAGATAGGGGGATGAAGCGGGAAGCTTTGGAGACCCAGTACTTC. The V and J genes are TRBV15 and TRBJ2-5; D possibly corresponds to TRBD2 (7 bases). Germline V gene data show CDR1 as LNHNV and CDR2 as YYDKDF (reference sequence). V was shortened by 0 bases and J by 5 bases, with 25 bases between the two germline ends. This CDR3 contains 19 residues.

The gene calls are TRBV2 and TRBJ1-4; possible D gene TRBD1, 6 bases. Germline V gene sequence: CDR1 SNHLY, CDR2 FYNNEI. Trimming removed 5 bases from V and 7 bases from J, with 17 bases in between. There are 15 residues in the CDR3. The CDR3 DNA sequence: TGTGCCAGCAGTTTAACAGGGTTCGTCGGTGAAAAACTGTTTTTT. This sequence encodes CASSLTGFVGEKLFF.

This chain links TRBV6-5 with TRBJ2-1, with D unclear. This CDR3 has 12 residues. V lost 10 bases and J lost 5, with 12 bases in between. Germline CDR1 is MNHEY and CDR2 is SVGAGI. CDR3 sequence: CATLDRDNEQFF. In DNA, the CDR3 is TGTGCCACCTTAGACCGCGACAATGAGCAGTTCTTC.

The chain combines TRBV27 with TRBJ1-1; D is perhaps TRBD1 (5 bases). The germline V and J ends were trimmed by 8 bases and 1 base, with 5 bases remaining between them. The CDR3 extends over 11 amino acids. Germline loops: CDR1 MNHEY, CDR2 SMNVEV (reference sequence). The CDR3 sequence: CASGQNTEAFF. CDR3 DNA: TGTGCCAGCGGACAGAACACTGAAGCTTTCTTT.